These 15 T cell receptor beta chains originate from one sample sequenced in a study of shared clonotypes between healthy human individuals. Sequenced by immunoSEQ multiplex PCR; TCRdb stores in-frame clones only, minus some. The sample comprises about 1 million clones, approximately 72% of which are singletons, and around 1.5% rests with the top ten. The sequenced sample was memory CD4+ T cells sorted from blood. The subset here: CD45RA-negative fraction. The source of these receptors is a man younger than 35 in good health.

The chain combines TRBV7-2 with TRBJ1-6; D unclear. From germline, CDR1 is SGHTA and CDR2 FQGNSA. Between the trimmed V and J ends, which lost 0 bases and 5 bases, there was a span of 8 bases. The CDR3 loop spans 15 amino acids. The CDR3, as DNA: TGTGCCAGCAGCTTAGCCAGCCCTGATAATTCACCCCTCCACTTT. Its translation: CASSLASPDNSPLHF.

V gene TRBV30 combines with J gene TRBJ2-1; TRBD2 agrees at 7 bases. The germline V gene encodes CDR1 GTSNPN and CDR2 SVGIG (reference sequence). The length of the CDR3 is 14 residues. The V segment lost 1 base and the J segment 8 bases; nucleotides outside the gene matches: 8. The CDR3 region is CAWSGYGRIDEQFF. In DNA, the CDR3 is TGTGCCTGGAGTGGATACGGGAGGATCGATGAGCAGTTCTTC.

This clone has only a few counts. The genes are TRBV6-5 and TRBJ2-3; TRBD2 matches at 10 bases. This CDR3 contains 15 residues. Trimming at V came to 4 bases and at J to 5 bases, leaving 6 bases not matched to a gene. Germline V gene data show CDR1 as MNHEY and CDR2 as SVGAGI. The CDR3 loop is CASSSSGRAGDTQYF. CDR3 sequence (DNA): TGTGCCAGCAGTTCCAGCGGGAGGGCAGGAGATACGCAGTATTTT.

V and J are TRBV19 and TRBJ2-1, with 12 positions matching TRBD1. V shed 4 bases, J shed 5 bases, and the junction held 18 bases outside the gene matches. The V gene's germline CDR1 is LNHDA and CDR2 SQIVND (reference sequence). This CDR3 has 20 amino acids. CDR3 residues: CASSTLPGQGANIAHNEQFF. In DNA, the CDR3 is TGTGCCAGTAGTACACTCCCGGGACAGGGGGCGAACATCGCCCACAATGAGCAGTTCTTC. Variable domain in full (rest from reference TRBV19 and TRBJ2-1): DGGITQSPKYLFRKEGQNVTLSCEQNLNHDAMYWYRQDPGQGLRLIYYSQIVNDFQKGDIAEGYSVSREKKESFPLTVTSAQKNPTAFYLCASSTLPGQGANIAHNEQFFGPGTRLTVL.

This clone was recorded once. This chain connects TRBV6-1 to TRBJ2-5; 8 bases align to TRBD2. Losses at the gene ends were 2 bases for V and 4 bases for J; bases not matched to a gene: 6. The CDR3 is 15 residues long. The germline V gene encodes CDR1 MNHNS and CDR2 SASEGT. CDR3 amino acids: CASSESGGVTETQYF. The DNA for the CDR3 is TGTGCCAGCAGTGAATCGGGGGGGGTAACAGAGACCCAGTACTTC.

A remark on this clone: Other DNA sequences from this sample encode an identical CDR3 as well. The chain uses TRBV5-1 and TRBJ2-3; a weak D match, TRBD1 (6 bases). The CDR3 extends over 15 amino acids. The V gene's germline CDR1 is SGHRS and CDR2 YFSETQ. Trimming took off 2 bases at V and 0 bases at J, with 10 bases between the two ends. The CDR3 protein is CASSLQGSSTDTQYF. Written as DNA, the CDR3 is TGCGCCAGCAGCTTACAGGGTTCTAGCACAGATACGCAGTATTTT.

V is TRBV7-2 and J is TRBJ1-2; perhaps TRBD1 as D (6 bases). This CDR3 comprises 17 residues. The ends were cut back, 1 base at V and 4 bases at J, with 19 bases in the middle. The germline V gene encodes CDR1 SGHTA and CDR2 FQGNSA. As DNA, the CDR3 is TGTGCCAGCAGCTTAGGGGGGCTCAGGGACATCGGCTATGGCTACACCTTC. Its translation is CASSLGGLRDIGYGYTF.

This clone was counted once. V is TRBV10-1 and J is TRBJ1-1; TRBD1 might be the D (5 bases). Trimming took off 3 bases at V and 3 bases at J, with 8 bases between the two ends. Germline values: CDR1 WNHNN, CDR2 SYGVQD (reference sequence). This CDR3 has 13 residues. The CDR3 loop reads CASSDRADTEAFF. In DNA form, the CDR3 reads TGCGCCAGCAGTGACAGGGCGGACACTGAAGCTTTCTTT.

The chain employs TRBV7-8 and TRBJ1-3; no clear D. Germline CDR1 is SGHVS and CDR2 is FQNEAQ. With 2 bases removed from V and 0 bases from J, the gap between germline ends came to 5 bases. This CDR3 has 14 residues. The CDR3 bases are TGTGCCAGCAGCTTAAGGAACTCTGGAAACACCATATATTTT. Translation: CASSLRNSGNTIYF.

V gene TRBV5-1 combines with J gene TRBJ1-1; D is possibly TRBD1 (5 bases). Trimming took off 1 base at V and 4 bases at J, with 14 bases between the two ends. The CDR3 runs to 15 residues. The germline CDR1 and CDR2 sequences are SGHRS and YFSETQ. CDR3 region: CASSLWGSEGTEAFF. As DNA, the CDR3 is TGCGCCAGCAGCTTGTGGGGCTCGGAGGGCACTGAAGCTTTCTTT.

This chain joins TRBV10-1 and TRBJ2-3; TRBD2 aligns across 14 bases. The V gene's germline CDR1 is WNHNN and CDR2 SYGVQD (reference sequence). The CDR3 is 14 residues long. The V segment lost 10 bases and the J segment 8 bases; nucleotides outside the gene matches: 8. The CDR3 is CATTPGTSGSTQYF. The CDR3 DNA sequence: TGCGCCACCACGCCAGGGACTAGCGGGAGTACGCAGTATTTT.

The chain carries TRBV7-9 and TRBJ1-1, with D unclear. This CDR3 region has 13 residues. Germline CDR1 is SEHNR and CDR2 is FQNEAQ (reference sequence). Trimming removed 8 bases at V and 6 bases at J, with 16 bases between. The CDR3 region has the DNA TGTGCCAGCCGATCTTTGCGTGTCTCTGAAGCTTTCTTT. Encoded protein: CASRSLRVSEAFF.

This sequence joins TRBV6-1 and TRBJ1-5; D is perhaps TRBD1 (6 bases). Trimming took 3 bases from V and 2 from J, leaving 26 bases between them. The V gene's germline CDR1 is MNHNS and CDR2 SASEGT. The CDR3 is made up of 20 amino acids. The DNA for the CDR3 is TGTGCCAGCAGTGACCGGGGGCCTTATGGACAGCCGAGCCGCAATCAGCCCCAGCATTTT. Amino acids: CASSDRGPYGQPSRNQPQHF.

This chain connects TRBV7-2 to TRBJ2-7; 8 bases map to TRBD2. V was pared by 5 bases and J by 7 bases, with 16 bases of the junction left unmatched. Germline values: CDR1 SGHTA, CDR2 FQGNSA. This CDR3 region has 16 residues. The CDR3 nucleotides read TGTGCCAGCAGCCCATTTACGACGGGAGGGCCGGGGGAGCAGTACTTC. Translated: CASSPFTTGGPGEQYF.

The chain employs TRBV18 and TRBJ1-3, with D maybe TRBD1 (6 bases). Trimming removed 8 bases at V and 0 bases at J, with 11 bases between. This CDR3 spans 14 amino acids. Germline V gene sequence: CDR1 KGHSH, CDR2 LQKENI. The CDR3 loop reads CASQTGNSGNTIYF. The CDR3 region has the DNA TGTGCCAGCCAGACAGGAAACTCTGGAAACACCATATATTTT. Full variable domain (missing parts from reference TRBV18 and TRBJ1-3): NAGVMQNPRHLVRRRGQEARLRCSPMKGHSHVYWYRQLPEEGLKFMVYLQKENIIDESGMPKERFSAEFPKEGPSILRIQQVVRGDSAAYFCASQTGNSGNTIYFGEGSWLTVV.